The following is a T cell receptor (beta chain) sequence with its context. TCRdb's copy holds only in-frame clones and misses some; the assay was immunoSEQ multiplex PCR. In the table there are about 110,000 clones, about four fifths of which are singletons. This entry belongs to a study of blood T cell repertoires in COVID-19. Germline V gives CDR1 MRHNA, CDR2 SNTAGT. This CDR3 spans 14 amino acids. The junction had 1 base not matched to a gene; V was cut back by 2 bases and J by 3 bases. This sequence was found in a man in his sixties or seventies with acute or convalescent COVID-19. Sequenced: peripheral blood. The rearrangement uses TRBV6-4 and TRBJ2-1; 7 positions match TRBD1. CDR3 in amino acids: CASSDRGLYNEQFF. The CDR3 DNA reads TGTGCCAGCAGTGACAGGGGGCTCTACAATGAGCAGTTCTTC.